This T cell receptor (beta chain) was obtained from a study of cytomegalovirus exposure and HLA in healthy donors. Study information: Counted in an early data release were about 80 million unique TCRs from HLA-typed donors. Study findings and constraints: Certain indistinguishable V segments, among them TRBV6-2 and TRBV6-3, were excluded. Prediction of most subjects' HLA-A and HLA-B alleles by TCR beta sequences was reportedly accurate. Prior analysis indicated that the majority of TCR beta V segments exhibited productivity approximately 90% or approximately 30% of the time.

The germline V gene has CDR1 SGHTA and CDR2 FQGTGA. Trimming cost V 5 bases and J 7 bases, with 6 bases left between them. The CDR3 loop spans 10 amino acids. Regarding this clone: Its antigen is still unknown.

The study ran its PCR with 60 Vbeta and 13 Jbeta primers. Libraries were prepared by immunoSEQ multiplex PCR; TCRdb keeps only in-frame clonotypes and omits some of them. The table for this sample gives over 30,000 clones. Input material: PBMCs. This chain joins TRBV7-3 and TRBJ2-7; D might be TRBD2 (6 bases). This TCR derives from a woman aged 40 to 49 in good health and CMV-seropositive. CDR3 amino acids: CASSGGEQYF. The DNA of the CDR3 is TGTGCCAGCAGCGGGGGGGAGCAGTACTTC.